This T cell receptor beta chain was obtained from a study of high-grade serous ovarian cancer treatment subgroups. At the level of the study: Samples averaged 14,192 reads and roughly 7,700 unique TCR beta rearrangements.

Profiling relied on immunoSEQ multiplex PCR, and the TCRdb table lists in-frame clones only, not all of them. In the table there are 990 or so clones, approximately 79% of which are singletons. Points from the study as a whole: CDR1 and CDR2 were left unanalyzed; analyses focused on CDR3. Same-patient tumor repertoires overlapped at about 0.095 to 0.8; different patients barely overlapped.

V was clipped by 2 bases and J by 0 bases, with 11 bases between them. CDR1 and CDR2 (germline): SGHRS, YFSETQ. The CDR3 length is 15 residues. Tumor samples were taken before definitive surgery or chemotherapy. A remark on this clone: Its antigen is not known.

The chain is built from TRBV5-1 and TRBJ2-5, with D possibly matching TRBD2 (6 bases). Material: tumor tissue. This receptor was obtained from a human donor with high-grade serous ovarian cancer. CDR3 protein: CASSFVSGDQETQYF. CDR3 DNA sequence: TGCGCCAGCAGCTTCGTCTCGGGGGACCAAGAGACCCAGTACTTC.